This T cell receptor beta chain was retrieved from a study of blood T cell repertoires in COVID-19 (dated by TCRdb to 2018 to 2020). With regard to the full study: Collaborator samples came from the United States, Italy and Spain and covered acute and convalescent phases of COVID-19. HLA class I and class II types, where available, came from metadata supplied by the sample provider rather than from assay-based typing. The dataset comprised deeply sampled blood TCRbeta repertoires from subjects exposed to, actively infected with, or recovered from COVID-19. Sample metadata almost always included a de-identified subject ID, COVID-19 status, age in years and sex. Samples came from the ongoing ImmuneRACE study (first 160 participants) plus 1,254 subjects from 6 global collaborators. A freely available public database, intended as a resource for researchers studying the immune response to SARS-CoV-2, is where the repertoires were released. The prospective study material was composed of cDNA or gDNA derived from T cells, B-cell-depleted T cells, or PBMCs. The investigation overall reported the following: Clinical and demographic metadata were provided uncurated, with the amount varying by source and participant.

TCRbeta CDR3 regions were amplified from genomic DNA using the immunoSEQ Assay, a bias-controlled multiplex PCR. The original methods were these. Within the assay, amplification of reference gene primers was used to estimate how many nucleated cells each sample contained. To quantify the absolute abundance of each unique TCRbeta CDR3 rearrangement, sequence reads were collapsed and filtered. For each sample, productive Simpson clonality was calculated as the square root of Simpson's diversity index over productive rearrangements. Sourced from immuneACCESS, this table was stored by TCRdb with only in-frame sequences that have V and J called. A share of the clones is absent; for the studies checked, an unresolved V gene accounts for under half, and the remainder has no known explanation. D and trimming come from the DNA, and the V and J calls and clone size come from that table. Present in this sample are 100,000 to 150,000 clones, 88% of which were seen just once. The ten largest clones add up to 7.6% of the sample.

Collaborating institutions collected whole blood in K2EDTA tubes following their own protocols. For TCRbeta analysis, collaborators shipped samples in one of three forms: frozen whole blood, isolated PBMCs, or DNA extracted from either of those sample types. As concerns this clone: The clone's antigen remains unknown. The record has no base qualities; no much larger clone is one base away.

Reading the germline V gene (reference sequence) gives CDR1 LNHDA and CDR2 SQIVND. The trim is 6 bases for V and 3 bases for J, with a gap of 17 bases between the germline ends. Counted from cysteine to phenylalanine, this CDR3 has 15 amino acids. The kept DNA is CDR3 alone, 45 bases in frame from the first base. This chain is built from TRBV19 and TRBJ1-2; the D region possibly corresponds to TRBD1 (6 bases align). The sequenced material came from peripheral blood. The clonotype originates from a man aged 45-65 years with acute or convalescent COVID-19. The CDR3 protein sequence reads: CASSGGHRPDYGYTF. The DNA is as follows: TGTGCCAGTAGCGGGGGGCACAGGCCCGACTATGGCTACACCTTC.